The 10 T cell receptor beta chains in this list originate from one sample, sequenced in a study of T cell repertoires in ileal Crohn's disease. Sample time point: proximal margin of the surgical specimen (macroscopically non-inflamed). TCRdb's table, derived via immunoSEQ multiplex PCR, lists solely in-frame clones and lacks some. The profile shows thousands of clones, around three quarters of them singletons. Sequencing input: ileal tissue. These receptors were taken from an adult with Crohn's disease.

This clone was recorded once. V is TRBV29-1 and J is TRBJ1-1, with D maybe TRBD1 (6 bases). V was trimmed by 6 bases and J by 0 bases, leaving 11 bases between them. The CDR3 is 13 amino acids. The germline V gene encodes CDR1 SQVTM and CDR2 ANQGSEA. The CDR3 DNA reads TGCAGCGTAATGGGACAAATGAACACTGAAGCTTTCTTT. This codes for CSVMGQMNTEAFF.

This rearrangement joins TRBV4-1 to TRBJ2-7; TRBD2 might be the D (5 bases). This CDR3 comprises 14 residues. Germline V lookup: CDR1 MGHRA, CDR2 YSYEKL. Trimming cost V 1 base and J 2 bases, with 9 bases left between them. The CDR3 bases are TGCGCCAGCAGCCAAGGGGGAGAGACCTACGAGCAGTACTTC. This translates into CASSQGGETYEQYF.

This rearrangement joins TRBV5-4 to TRBJ2-3; D gene uncertain. CDR1 and CDR2 from the germline V gene are SGHNT and YYREEE (reference sequence). The CDR3 sequence is 13 residues long. Deletions cut 5 bases from V and 3 bases from J, with 10 bases between. In nucleotides, the CDR3 is TGTGCCAGCAGTTTAGCACGGACAGATACGCAGTATTTT. Its translation is CASSLARTDTQYF.

This clone was counted only a few times. The V and J genes are TRBV5-1 and TRBJ2-4; 11 nucleotides line up with TRBD2. CDR1 is SGHRS and CDR2 is YFSETQ in the germline V gene. Losses at the gene ends were 2 bases for V and 4 bases for J; bases not matched to a gene: 11. The CDR3 totals 18 residues. The CDR3 loop reads CASSLAASGGTGKNIQYF. The DNA of the CDR3 is TGCGCCAGCAGCTTAGCGGCTAGCGGGGGGACGGGGAAAAACATTCAGTACTTC.

V usage is TRBV10-3 and J usage is TRBJ1-2, with a possible D match to TRBD1 (5 bases). Trimming pared 3 bases from V and 1 base from J, leaving 9 bases between. Germline lookup yields CDR1 ENHRY and CDR2 SYGVKD. The CDR3 sequence is 14 residues long. The CDR3 region has the DNA TGTGCCATCAGTGAATCCAGGGTTAACTATGGCTACACCTTC. Residues: CAISESRVNYGYTF.

This clone has just a few counts. This chain joins TRBV11-2 and TRBJ1-1; TRBD1 might be the D (5 bases). This CDR3 has 13 amino acids. V was pared by 0 bases and J by 3 bases, with 5 bases between. The germline CDR1 and CDR2 sequences are SGHAT and FQNNGV. The CDR3 loop reads CASSLEGHTEAFF. The DNA for the CDR3 is TGTGCCAGCAGCTTAGAGGGGCACACTGAAGCTTTCTTT.

This rearrangement joins TRBV6-1 to TRBJ1-5; perhaps TRBD1 as D (6 bases). CDR1 and CDR2 from the germline V gene are MNHNS and SASEGT. The V end was cut by 4 bases, the J end by 4 bases, with 14 bases between. The CDR3 runs to 15 residues. DNA of the CDR3: TGTGCCAGCAGTGGGGTACAGGGAGCTAATCAGCCCCAGCATTTT. It translates to CASSGVQGANQPQHF.

A single count supports this clone. The chain employs TRBV7-9 and TRBJ2-7; 8 bases match TRBD2. This CDR3 spans 19 amino acids. The V gene end was trimmed by 2 bases and the J gene end by 2 bases; junction bases not matched to a gene: 17. Germline CDR1 reads SEHNR; CDR2 reads FQNEAQ (reference sequence). The CDR3, as DNA: TGTGCCAGCAGCTTACCTCCCGGGATGGGGCGGGAGGTCCCCTACGAGCAGTACTTC. Protein sequence: CASSLPPGMGREVPYEQYF.

The V and J genes are TRBV19 and TRBJ1-1; tentative D call: TRBD1 (5 bases). The V end was cut by 4 bases, the J end by 11 bases, with 20 bases between. The CDR3 totals 14 residues. In germline, CDR1 is LNHDA, CDR2 SQIVND (reference sequence). The CDR3 is CASSTPREDKYAFF. The CDR3 DNA reads TGTGCCAGTAGTACCCCGCGAGAGGACAAGTACGCTTTCTTT.

This clone was seen only a few times. The rearrangement links TRBV2 to TRBJ2-1; D is ambiguous. The CDR3 spans 15 residues. The germline V and J ends were trimmed by 1 base and 0 bases, with 7 bases remaining between them. Per germline, CDR1 SNHLY and CDR2 FYNNEI. As DNA, the CDR3 is TGTGCCAGCAGTGAAGACCTGAGCTCCTACAATGAGCAGTTCTTC. It specifies CASSEDLSSYNEQFF.